Presented here are 7 T cell receptor beta chains from one specimen sequenced in a study of T cell responses to AZD1222 COVID-19 vaccine. Libraries were prepared by immunoSEQ multiplex PCR; TCRdb keeps only in-frame clonotypes and omits some of them. The sample holds about 73,000 clones, nearly 90% seen once. Source: peripheral blood, taken 28 days after the second AZD1222 dose. The receptors originated from an adult who received the AZD1222 COVID-19 vaccine.

This clone was counted a single time. The chain has TRBV4-3 and TRBJ2-5; D tentatively fits TRBD1 or TRBD2 (5 bases each). The CDR3 contains 17 residues. Trimming removed 1 base from V and 1 base from J, with 16 bases in between. Germline V lookup: CDR1 LGHNA, CDR2 YSLEER. As DNA, the CDR3 is TGCGCCAGCAGCCAAGGCTTACGAGGGGCCGGCCAAGAGACCCAGTACTTC. Translation gives CASSQGLRGAGQETQYF.

This clone was observed once. V is TRBV15 and J is TRBJ1-5, with 7 bases that match TRBD1. The V gene end was trimmed by 1 base and the J gene end by 7 bases; junction bases not matched to a gene: 4. The germline V gene encodes CDR1 LNHNV and CDR2 YYDKDF (reference sequence). The CDR3 runs 14 residues. The CDR3 protein is CATSRAGGRQPQHF. The DNA of the CDR3 is TGTGCCACCAGCAGAGCAGGGGGGAGACAGCCCCAGCATTTT.

The gene calls are TRBV5-1 and TRBJ1-2; D possibly corresponds to TRBD1 (5 bases). The CDR3 is made up of 15 amino acids. With 0 bases removed from V and 4 bases from J, the gap between germline ends came to 13 bases. Germline V gives CDR1 SGHRS, CDR2 YFSETQ. The CDR3 protein is CASSLAAGSTYGYTF. The CDR3 DNA is TGCGCCAGCAGCTTGGCCGCAGGGTCTACCTATGGCTACACCTTC.

The J gene is TRBJ1-3, the V gene TRBV5-1, with 8 positions matching TRBD1. V trimming: 4 bases; J trimming: 4 bases; junction bases outside the gene matches: 4. The CDR3 is 14 amino acids. Germline V CDR1 and CDR2: SGHRS, YFSETQ. This CDR3 reads CASSGQGRGNTIYF. CDR3 bases: TGCGCCAGCAGCGGACAGGGCCGGGGAAACACCATATATTTT.

This rearrangement joins TRBV2 to TRBJ1-2; no definite D call. The CDR3 covers 11 residues. From germline, CDR1 is SNHLY and CDR2 FYNNEI. V lost 5 bases and J lost 4, with 5 bases in between. The CDR3 region has the DNA TGTGCCAGCAGTACCGGCTATGGCTACACCTTC. Protein: CASSTGYGYTF.

This chain connects TRBV12-3 or TRBV12-4 to TRBJ2-3; TRBD1 might be the D (6 bases). Trimming took 9 bases from V and 0 from J, leaving 7 bases between them. This CDR3 has 12 residues. The chain's CDR3 is CASGQSTDTQYF. In DNA form, the CDR3 reads TGTGCCAGTGGACAGAGCACAGATACGCAGTATTTT.

A note on this clone: The same CDR3 arises from other DNA sequences in this sample as well. V usage is TRBV4-3 and J usage is TRBJ1-3; perhaps TRBD1 as D (6 bases). Germline CDR1 reads LGHNA; CDR2 reads YSLEER. This CDR3 contains 16 residues. V lost 2 bases to trimming and J lost 0 bases, with 11 bases between them. CDR3 amino acids: CASSQSTGSSGNTIYF. The CDR3 nucleotides are TGCGCCAGCAGCCAATCAACAGGGAGCTCTGGAAACACCATATATTTT.